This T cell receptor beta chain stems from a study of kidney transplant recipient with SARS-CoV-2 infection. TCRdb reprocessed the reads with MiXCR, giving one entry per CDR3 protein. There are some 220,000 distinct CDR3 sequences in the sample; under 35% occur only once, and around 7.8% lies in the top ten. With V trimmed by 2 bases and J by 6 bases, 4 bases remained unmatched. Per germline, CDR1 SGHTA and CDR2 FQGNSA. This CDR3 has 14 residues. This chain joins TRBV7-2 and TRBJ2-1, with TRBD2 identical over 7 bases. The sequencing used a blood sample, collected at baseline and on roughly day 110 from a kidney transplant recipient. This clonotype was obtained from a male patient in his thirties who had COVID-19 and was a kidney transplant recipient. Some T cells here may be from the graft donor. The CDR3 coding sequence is TGTGCCAGCAGCTTACTCCGCGGGAGCAATGAGCAGTTCTTC. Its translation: CASSLLRGSNEQFF.